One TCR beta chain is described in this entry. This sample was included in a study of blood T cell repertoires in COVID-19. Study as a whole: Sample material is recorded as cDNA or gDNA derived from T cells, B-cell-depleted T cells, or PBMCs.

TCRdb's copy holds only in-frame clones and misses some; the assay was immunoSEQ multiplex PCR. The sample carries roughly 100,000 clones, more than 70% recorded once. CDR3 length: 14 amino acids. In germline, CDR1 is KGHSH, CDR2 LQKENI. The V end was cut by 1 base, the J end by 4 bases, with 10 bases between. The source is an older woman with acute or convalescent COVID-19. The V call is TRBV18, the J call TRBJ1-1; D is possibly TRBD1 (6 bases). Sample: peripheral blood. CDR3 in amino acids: CASSPQGGGTEAFF. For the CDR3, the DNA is TGTGCCAGCTCACCACAGGGGGGGGGCACTGAAGCTTTCTTT.